These T cell receptor beta chains were read from a single sample in a study of T cell responses to AZD1222 COVID-19 vaccine. Profiled with immunoSEQ multiplex PCR; TCRdb holds only in-frame clones, not every one. The table has about 150,000 clones, about 93% seen once; the top ten hold less than 2%. The starting material was peripheral blood, obtained on day 0 of AZD1222 vaccination. The receptors were gathered from an adult in good health. Both conserved end residues are part of each CDR3. D genes are given only for firm matches. The size entry is marked missing in some rows and otherwise reads once, few, many or a size class.

V gene	clone size	D gene	J gene	CDR3 protein	CDR3 DNA
TRBV23-1	NA	TRBD1	TRBJ1-2	CASSQPTGDIYGYTF	TGCGCCAGCAGTCAGCCCACAGGGGACATCTATGGCTACACCTTC
TRBV6-5	NA	TRBD1	TRBJ1-4	CASSHYGTGNEKLFF	TGTGCCAGCAGTCACTACGGGACAGGTAATGAAAAACTGTTTTTT
TRBV5-1	NA	NA	TRBJ2-7	CASSLKQYDYEQYF	TGCGCCAGCAGCTTGAAACAGTACGACTACGAGCAGTACTTC
TRBV30	NA	TRBD1	TRBJ2-7	CAWSQGTEQYF	TGTGCCTGGTCACAGGGGACCGAGCAGTACTTC
TRBV5-6	NA	TRBD1	TRBJ2-2	CASGPNRLGQGATGELFF	TGTGCCAGCGGCCCTAATCGACTGGGACAGGGGGCCACCGGGGAGCTGTTTTTT
TRBV5-8	once	TRBD1	TRBJ2-1	CASSQTGGSYNEQFF	TGTGCCAGCAGCCAAACAGGGGGCTCCTACAATGAGCAGTTCTTC
TRBV7-2	NA	TRBD1	TRBJ2-1	CASSVQTGNEQFF	TGTGCCAGCAGCGTGCAGACAGGGAATGAGCAGTTCTTC
TRBV27	NA	TRBD1	TRBJ1-5	CASSFLLGQVLHF	TGTGCCAGCAGTTTCCTTCTGGGACAGGTGTTGCATTTT
TRBV10-1	few	TRBD1	TRBJ2-1	CASSEGTGRSKGQFF	TGCGCCAGCAGTGAGGGGACAGGGAGGTCCAAGGGGCAGTTCTTC
TRBV7-2	NA	NA	TRBJ2-7	CASAKGLLSHEQYF	TGTGCCAGCGCAAAGGGGCTCCTCTCGCACGAGCAGTACTTC
TRBV10-3	NA	NA	TRBJ1-3	CAMSSTGNTIYF	TGTGCCATGAGTTCCACTGGAAACACCATATATTTT
TRBV20-1	NA	TRBD1	TRBJ1-5	CSASRQGSNQPQHF	TGCAGTGCTAGTAGACAGGGGAGCAATCAGCCCCAGCATTTT
TRBV7-9	NA	NA	TRBJ2-7	CASSFRGSYEQYF	TGTGCCAGCAGCTTCAGGGGATCCTACGAGCAGTACTTC
TRBV24-1	NA	TRBD1	TRBJ2-1	CATSDGQDPLQFF	TGTGCCACCAGTGACGGACAGGACCCTTTGCAGTTCTTC
TRBV29-1	NA	NA	TRBJ2-1	CSVATTSNEQFF	TGCAGCGTTGCTACGACTAGCAATGAGCAGTTCTTC
TRBV11-2	NA	NA	TRBJ1-2	CASSKDSIYGYTF	TGTGCCAGCAGCAAGGACAGTATCTATGGCTACACCTTC
TRBV14	NA	NA	TRBJ2-1	CASSQGGRNYNEQFF	TGTGCCAGCAGCCAAGGGGGCAGGAACTACAATGAGCAGTTCTTC
TRBV5-6	NA	TRBD1	TRBJ2-5	CASSRDSQETQYF	TGTGCCAGCAGCCGGGACAGTCAAGAGACCCAGTACTTC
TRBV18	NA	TRBD1	TRBJ2-1	CASSPRTGGENEQFF	TGTGCCAGCTCACCGAGGACAGGGGGCGAAAATGAGCAGTTCTTC
TRBV6-4	NA	NA	TRBJ2-2	CASRRTANTGELFF	TGTGCCAGCCGAAGAACCGCGAACACCGGGGAGCTGTTTTTT
TRBV23-1	NA	TRBD1	TRBJ1-3	CASSQRGQASWGNTIYF	TGCGCCAGCAGTCAAAGGGGACAGGCGTCCTGGGGAAACACCATATATTTT
TRBV7-9	NA	NA	TRBJ1-2	CASSLLGDGSYGYTF	TGTGCCAGCAGCTTATTGGGGGACGGGAGCTATGGCTACACCTTC
TRBV5-1	NA	TRBD2	TRBJ2-1	CASSLGSSGSYNEQFF	TGCGCCAGCAGCTTGGGGAGTAGCGGGAGCTACAATGAGCAGTTCTTC
TRBV7-2	once	TRBD1	TRBJ1-1	CASSLIRDRGRTEAFF	TGTGCCAGCAGCTTAATCCGGGACAGGGGGCGCACTGAAGCTTTCTTT
TRBV10-3	NA	NA	TRBJ2-7	CAISGTVYPYEQYF	TGTGCCATCAGTGGGACAGTCTACCCCTACGAGCAGTACTTC
TRBV19	NA	NA	TRBJ1-4	CATRERDEKLFF	TGTGCCACGAGGGAGAGAGACGAAAAACTGTTTTTT
TRBV10-3	once	NA	TRBJ2-3	CAISVGASTDTQYF	TGTGCCATCAGTGTCGGGGCTTCCACAGATACGCAGTATTTT
TRBV2	NA	TRBD1	TRBJ1-5	CASSATGNQGSPQHF	TGTGCCAGCAGTGCGACAGGGAACCAGGGATCCCCCCAGCATTTT
TRBV11-2	NA	NA	TRBJ2-7	CASSSILGSYEQYF	TGTGCCAGCAGCTCCATATTAGGGTCCTACGAGCAGTACTTC